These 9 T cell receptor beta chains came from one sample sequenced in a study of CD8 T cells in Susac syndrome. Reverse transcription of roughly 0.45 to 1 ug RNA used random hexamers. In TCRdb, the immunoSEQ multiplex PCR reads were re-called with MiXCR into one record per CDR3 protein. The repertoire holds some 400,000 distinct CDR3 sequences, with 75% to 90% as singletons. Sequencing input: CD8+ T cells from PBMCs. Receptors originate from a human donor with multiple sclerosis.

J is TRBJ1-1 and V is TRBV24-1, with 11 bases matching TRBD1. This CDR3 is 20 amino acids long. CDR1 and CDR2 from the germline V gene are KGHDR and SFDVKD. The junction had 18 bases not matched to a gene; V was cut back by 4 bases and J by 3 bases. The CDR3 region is CATSEPPPPGQGVRDTEAFF. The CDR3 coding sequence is TGTGCCACCAGTGAGCCCCCGCCCCCGGGACAGGGGGTTCGGGACACTGAAGCTTTCTTT.

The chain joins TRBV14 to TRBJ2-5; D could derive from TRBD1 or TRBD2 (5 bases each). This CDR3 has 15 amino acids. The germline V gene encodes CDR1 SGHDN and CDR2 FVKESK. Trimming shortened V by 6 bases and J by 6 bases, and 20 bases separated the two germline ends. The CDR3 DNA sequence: TGTGCCAGCAGTCTCCGGGACGCTTATTGGAAGACCCAGTACTTC. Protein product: CASSLRDAYWKTQYF.

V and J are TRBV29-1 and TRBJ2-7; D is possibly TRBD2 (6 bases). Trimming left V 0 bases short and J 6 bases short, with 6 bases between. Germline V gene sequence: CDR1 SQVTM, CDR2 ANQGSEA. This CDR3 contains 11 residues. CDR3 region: CSVEDGGEQYF. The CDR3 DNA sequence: TGCAGCGTTGAAGACGGGGGCGAGCAGTACTTC.

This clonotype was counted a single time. CDR3 nucleotide sequence: TGTGCCAGCAGCACCGAACCAGGATTTGGGGACTATGGCTACACCTTC. Translating it yields CASSTEPGFGDYGYTF. The gene calls are TRBV5-4 and TRBJ1-2; D unclear. Germline lookup yields CDR1 SGHNT and CDR2 YYREEE (reference sequence). Trimming removed 4 bases at V and 3 bases at J, with 19 bases between. The CDR3 runs 16 residues.

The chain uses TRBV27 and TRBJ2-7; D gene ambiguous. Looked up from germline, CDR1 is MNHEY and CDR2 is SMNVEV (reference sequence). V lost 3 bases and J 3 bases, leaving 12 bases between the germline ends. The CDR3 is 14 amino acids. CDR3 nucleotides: TGTGCCAGCAGTTTTACCGGCTTAGGCTACGAGCAGTACTTC. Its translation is CASSFTGLGYEQYF.

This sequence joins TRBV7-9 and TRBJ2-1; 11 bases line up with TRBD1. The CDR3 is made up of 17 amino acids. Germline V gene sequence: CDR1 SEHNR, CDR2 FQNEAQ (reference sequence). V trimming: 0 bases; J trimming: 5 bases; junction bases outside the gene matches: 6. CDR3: CASSLAQQGQGDNEQFF. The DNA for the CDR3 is TGTGCCAGCAGCTTAGCGCAACAGGGACAGGGGGACAATGAGCAGTTCTTC.

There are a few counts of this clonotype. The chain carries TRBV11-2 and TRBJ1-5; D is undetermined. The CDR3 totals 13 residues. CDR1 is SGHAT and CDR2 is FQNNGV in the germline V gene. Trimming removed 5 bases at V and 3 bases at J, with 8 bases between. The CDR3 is CASSTGPNQPQHF. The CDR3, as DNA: TGTGCCAGCAGCACCGGCCCCAATCAGCCCCAGCATTTT.

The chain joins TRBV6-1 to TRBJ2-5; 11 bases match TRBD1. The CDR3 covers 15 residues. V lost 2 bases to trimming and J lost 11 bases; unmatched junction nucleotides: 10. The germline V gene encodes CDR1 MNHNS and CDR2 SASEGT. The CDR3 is CASSEFGTGGNKQYF. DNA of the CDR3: TGTGCCAGCAGTGAATTTGGGACAGGGGGTAATAAGCAGTACTTC.

This CDR3 reads CASSLSQGFGGQGDLTEPYEQYF. For the CDR3, the DNA is TGTGCCAGCAGTTTAAGTCAAGGATTCGGGGGGCAGGGCGACTTGACAGAGCCTTACGAGCAGTACTTC. This chain uses TRBV28 with TRBJ2-7; D possibly corresponds to TRBD2 (7 bases). This CDR3 is built from 23 residues. Germline CDR1 reads MDHEN; CDR2 reads SYDVKM. The V end was cut by 2 bases, the J end by 4 bases, with 39 bases between.